Shown below are 21 T cell receptor beta chains from a single sample sequenced in a study of T-cell reconstitution after alpha-beta-depleted transplantation in children. A TCRbeta library incorporating unique molecular identifiers was prepared. One entry per CDR3 protein results from TCRdb running MiXCR on the PCR reads. Here the sample spans some 530,000 distinct CDR3 sequences, roughly an eighth being singletons. The sequencing here drew on PBMCs from the stem cell graft donor, taken from the stem cell graft. The receptors originated from a human donor who donated a stem cell graft to a child with combined immunodeficiency.

At least ten counts were recorded for this clonotype. The V gene is TRBV12-3 or TRBV12-4, the J gene TRBJ2-5, with D hard to call. The CDR3 totals 11 residues. V was cut by 3 bases and J by 13 bases, with 12 bases left in between. The CDR3 coding sequence is TGTGCCAGCAGTTTCGGACGTCACCCGTACTTC. Protein sequence: CASSFGRHPYF.

This clonotype was seen more than once but under ten times. The chain recombines TRBV7-2 with TRBJ2-5, with 12 bases that match TRBD2. This CDR3 contains 15 residues. With 1 base clipped from V and 6 bases from J, the junction kept 3 bases outside the gene matches. From germline, CDR1 is SGHTA and CDR2 FQGNSA. CDR3 sequence: CASSLGLAGVKTQYF. The CDR3 DNA reads as TGTGCCAGCAGCTTAGGACTAGCGGGAGTTAAGACCCAGTACTTC.

The V and J genes are TRBV20-1 and TRBJ2-3, with D uncertain. V lost 0 bases and J 14 bases, leaving 12 bases between the germline ends. The CDR3 extends over 11 amino acids. Germline CDR1 is DFQATT and CDR2 is SNEGSKA (reference sequence). The CDR3 DNA reads as TGCAGTGCTAGAGATGGGCCCCGTGGGTATTTT. Residues: CSARDGPRGYF.

This chain uses TRBV24-1 with TRBJ2-3; no firm D call. Deletions cut 4 bases from V and 0 bases from J, with 7 bases between. The CDR3 covers 14 residues. Per the germline V gene, CDR1 is KGHDR and CDR2 is SFDVKD. CDR3 nucleotide sequence: TGTGCCACCAGTGACGGGCCGAGCACAGATACGCAGTATTTT. This encodes CATSDGPSTDTQYF.

This clonotype came up many times. This chain connects TRBV27 to TRBJ2-7, with D perhaps matching TRBD1 (5 bases). The germline V gene has CDR1 MNHEY and CDR2 SMNVEV (reference sequence). This CDR3 contains 13 residues. V was trimmed by 4 bases and J by 4 bases, leaving 11 bases between them. The CDR3 loop reads CASSSAGWYEQYF. DNA for the CDR3: TGTGCCAGCAGTTCGGCAGGGTGGTACGAGCAGTACTTC.

This clonotype was detected a few times. The chain employs TRBV7-3 and TRBJ2-7; D unresolved. The CDR3 sequence is 15 residues long. Germline V CDR1 and CDR2: SGHTA, FQGTGA. The ends were cut back, 6 bases at V and 0 bases at J, with 15 bases in the middle. CDR3 sequence: CASSQTTTHSYEQYF. The CDR3 region has the DNA TGTGCCAGCAGTCAAACTACCACTCACTCCTACGAGCAGTACTTC.

This clonotype turned up a few times. One junction end disagrees with the germline gene, perhaps due to a read error. The chain couples TRBV11-2 to TRBJ2-7; D gene unclear. CDR1 and CDR2 (germline): SGHAT, FQNNGV. This CDR3 is 14 amino acids long. CDR3: CASSLENPSYEQYF. In DNA form, the CDR3 reads TGTGCCAGCAGCCTAGAGAATCCCTCCTACGAGCAGTACTTC.

This clonotype was counted at least ten times. The rearrangement uses TRBV20-1 and TRBJ2-7; D ambiguous. This CDR3 is built from 11 residues. The V end was cut by 6 bases, the J end by 4 bases, with 10 bases between. Germline-derived CDR1 and CDR2 are DFQATT and SNEGSKA (reference sequence). CDR3 sequence: CSAGEEYEQYF. CDR3 nucleotides: TGCAGTGCGGGCGAGGAATACGAGCAGTACTTC.

The chain uses TRBV2 and TRBJ2-1, with 7 positions matching TRBD2. V lost 8 bases and J lost 5; bases outside the gene matches: 18. Per the germline V gene, CDR1 is SNHLY and CDR2 is FYNNEI. The CDR3 runs 17 residues. The CDR3 DNA reads TGTGCCAGCGGGACTTACCGAGATGTGAGCGGGGACAATGAGCAGTTCTTC. It specifies CASGTYRDVSGDNEQFF.

Ten or more counts support this clonotype. J is TRBJ1-3 and V is TRBV6-5, with D unclear. Trimming removed 8 bases from V and 7 bases from J, with 15 bases in between. From germline, CDR1 is MNHEY and CDR2 SVGAGI. The CDR3 extends over 13 amino acids. CDR3: CASGITAWNTIYF. DNA for the CDR3: TGTGCCAGCGGCATCACCGCGTGGAACACCATATATTTT.

V is TRBV15 and J is TRBJ1-4; 8 bases are shared with TRBD1. CDR3 length equals 16 residues. Germline-derived CDR1 and CDR2 are LNHNV and YYDKDF (reference sequence). The V gene end was trimmed by 0 bases and the J gene end by 4 bases; junction bases not matched to a gene: 4. The CDR3 sequence: CATSRERQGFNEKLFF. The CDR3 nucleotides read TGTGCCACCAGCAGAGAACGACAGGGGTTTAATGAAAAACTGTTTTTT.

This clonotype was recorded only once. A much larger clone differs from this one at a single base, so this may be a read error. V gene TRBV7-9 combines with J gene TRBJ2-1; 8 bases agree with TRBD1. There are 15 residues in the CDR3. The germline gives CDR1 SEHNR, CDR2 FQNEAQ (reference sequence). The CDR3 DNA follows: TGTTCCAGCAGTCCCTCCCGAGGACAGGGTCATGAGCAGTTCTTC. Its translation is CSSSPSRGQGHEQFF.

This chain uses TRBV7-9 with TRBJ2-1; TRBD2 is a possible D gene (6 bases). Trimming left V 5 bases short and J 4 bases short, with 12 bases between. The CDR3 runs 14 residues. Germline V gene sequence: CDR1 SEHNR, CDR2 FQNEAQ (reference sequence). CDR3 in amino acids: CASSPRDLYNEQFF. CDR3 nucleotide sequence: TGTGCCAGCAGCCCCCGGGACTTGTACAATGAGCAGTTCTTC. Full variable domain (rest looked up from reference TRBV7-9 and TRBJ2-1): DTGVSQNPRHKITKRGQNVTFRCDPISEHNRLYWYRQTLGQGPEFLTYFQNEAQLEKSRLLSDRFSAERPKGSFSTLEIQRTEQGDSAMYLCASSPRDLYNEQFFGPGTRLTVL.

This clonotype came up a few times. V usage is TRBV27 and J usage is TRBJ2-3; 7 nucleotides align to TRBD2. The CDR3 length is 14 residues. V was pared by 7 bases and J by 4 bases, with 8 bases of the junction left unmatched. Germline loops: CDR1 MNHEY, CDR2 SMNVEV (reference sequence). CDR3 amino acids: CASTTSIRADTQYF. CDR3 coding DNA: TGTGCCAGCACGACTAGCATCAGGGCAGATACGCAGTATTTT.

The CDR3 protein is CSARPQGSDTQYF. In DNA, the CDR3 is TGCAGTGCTAGACCACAGGGGTCGGATACGCAGTATTTT. V and J are TRBV20-1 and TRBJ2-3; the match to TRBD1 covers 7 bases. Germline trimming cut 2 bases from V and 6 bases from J; bases unmatched to any gene: 5. The length of the CDR3 is 13 residues. Germline V CDR1 and CDR2: DFQATT, SNEGSKA (reference sequence).

This clonotype was detected only a few times. The rearrangement uses TRBV3-1 and TRBJ2-1; no firm D call. This CDR3 is 17 amino acids long. CDR1 and CDR2 (germline): LGHDT, YNNKEL (reference sequence). The V gene lost 0 bases and the J gene lost 4 bases, with 16 bases spanning the gap. The CDR3 region is CASSQEMKEWEYNEQFF. The CDR3 DNA reads as TGTGCCAGCAGCCAAGAAATGAAGGAATGGGAATACAATGAGCAGTTCTTC.

This clonotype was seen only a few times. This chain links TRBV29-1 with TRBJ1-1; D may be TRBD1 (5 bases). CDR1 is SQVTM, CDR2 ANQGSEA, per germline. The CDR3 length is 13 residues. Trimming took off 4 bases at V and 3 bases at J, with 12 bases between the two ends. DNA for the CDR3: TGCAGCGTTGGGGTGGGGGGGGACACTGAAGCTTTCTTT. It codes for CSVGVGGDTEAFF.

This clonotype was detected only a few times. The chain is built from TRBV12-3 or TRBV12-4 and TRBJ2-1, with 7 positions matching TRBD2. Trimming cost V 8 bases and J 2 bases; bases outside gene matches: 12. The CDR3 is 16 residues long. The CDR3 DNA reads as TGTGCCAGCTACCAAATCAGGGAGGGCCCCTACAATGAGCAGTTCTTC. The encoded protein is CASYQIREGPYNEQFF.

This clonotype occurred a few times. The J gene is TRBJ1-5, the V gene TRBV12-3 or TRBV12-4, with 9 nucleotides matching TRBD1. The CDR3 length is 16 residues. Trimming at V came to 4 bases and at J to 4 bases, leaving 8 bases not matched to a gene. CDR3 DNA: TGTGCCAGCAGTTCGCCGGGACAGGGCCCGAATCAGCCCCAGCATTTT. It encodes CASSSPGQGPNQPQHF.

The sample holds one count of this clonotype. This chain joins TRBV3-1 and TRBJ1-3; D is uncertain. The CDR3 runs 17 residues. The V end lost 5 bases, the J end lost 0 bases, and 17 bases lay between the germline ends. Per the germline V gene, CDR1 is LGHDT and CDR2 is YNNKEL (reference sequence). CDR3 in amino acids: CASSGYRVSLSGNTIYF. In nucleotides, the CDR3 is TGTGCCAGCAGCGGATACAGAGTTTCCCTCTCTGGAAACACCATATATTTT.

The chain couples TRBV12-3 or TRBV12-4 to TRBJ1-5; D is perhaps TRBD1 (6 bases). The V end lost 1 base, the J end lost 8 bases, and 12 bases lay between the germline ends. This CDR3 has 14 residues. This CDR3 reads CASSLVGGWEPQHF. CDR3 nucleotides: TGTGCCAGCAGTTTAGTAGGGGGTTGGGAGCCCCAGCATTTT.